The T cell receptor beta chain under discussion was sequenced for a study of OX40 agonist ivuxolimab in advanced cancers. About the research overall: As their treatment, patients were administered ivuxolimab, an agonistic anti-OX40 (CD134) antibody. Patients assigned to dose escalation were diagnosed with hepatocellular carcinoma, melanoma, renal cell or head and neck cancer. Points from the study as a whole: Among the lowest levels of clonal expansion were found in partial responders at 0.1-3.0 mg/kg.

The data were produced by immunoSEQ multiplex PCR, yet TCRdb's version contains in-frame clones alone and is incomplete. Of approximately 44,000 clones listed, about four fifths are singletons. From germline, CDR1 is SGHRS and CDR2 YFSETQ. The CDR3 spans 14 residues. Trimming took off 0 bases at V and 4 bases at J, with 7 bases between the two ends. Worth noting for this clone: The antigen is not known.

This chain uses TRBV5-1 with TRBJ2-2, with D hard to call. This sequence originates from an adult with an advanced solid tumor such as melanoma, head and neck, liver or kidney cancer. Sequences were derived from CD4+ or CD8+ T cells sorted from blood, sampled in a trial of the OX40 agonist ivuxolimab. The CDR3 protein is CASSLDTATGELFF. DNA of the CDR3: TGCGCCAGCAGCTTGGACACGGCCACCGGGGAGCTGTTTTTT.